This TCR beta chain stems from a study of T cell responses to AZD1222 COVID-19 vaccine. Germline CDR1 SGDLS, CDR2 YYNGEE. Trimming stripped 3 bases from V and 3 bases from J, with 13 bases between. The CDR3 is 15 amino acids. Here immunoSEQ multiplex PCR was the method, and the copy in TCRdb shows in-frame clones only, minus some. This sample has roughly 100,000 clones; over 75% occur once, and the top ten carry roughly 22%. General study points: The study identified only 6 or 7 AZD1222 recipients as seropositive at baseline. Targets within unmutated variant regions were reportedly found for nearly half of spike-specific TCRs. Breadth and depth of Spike-specific TCRs rose after two AZD1222 doses. Donor demographics were predominantly white British with a female majority; clonal diversity may be underestimated.

With respect to this clone: Its specificity is unknown.

V gene TRBV9 combines with J gene TRBJ1-3, with D perhaps matching TRBD1 (6 bases). Here the sequenced sample was peripheral blood, taken on day 0 of AZD1222 vaccination. This clonotype was sampled from an adult in good health. CDR3 bases: TGTGCCAGCAGCGCCGGGGACATACGTGGAAACACCATATATTTT. It is translated as CASSAGDIRGNTIYF. Full variable domain (outside the CDR3, taken from reference TRBV9 and TRBJ1-3): DSGVTQTPKHLITATGQRVTLRCSPRSGDLSVYWYQQSLDQGLQFLIQYYNGEERAKGNILERFSAQQFPDLHSELNLSSLELGDSALYFCASSAGDIRGNTIYFGEGSWLTVV.